Each of the 27 T cell receptor beta chains below was sequenced from the same sample in a study of T cells in Graves' hyperthyroidism and ophthalmopathy. There were TCR beta CDR3 regions amplified from RNA transcripts. The study used the HTBI primer set for a first-round RT-PCR of the TCR CDR3. A single record per CDR3 protein comes from TCRdb applying MiXCR to the multiplex PCR reads. The repertoire holds a few hundred thousand distinct CDR3 sequences, with around 13% as singletons. The sequenced sample was blood. The source of these receptors is a woman aged 30 to 39 with Graves' ophthalmopathy.

This clonotype was picked up many times. The V and J genes are TRBV27 and TRBJ1-2; D is ambiguous. This CDR3 has 14 residues. Germline lookup yields CDR1 MNHEY and CDR2 SMNVEV (reference sequence). V lost 6 bases, J lost 7 bases, and 18 bases lay in between. The CDR3 sequence is CASSPTREGGGYTF. The CDR3, as DNA: TGTGCCAGCAGCCCGACAAGGGAAGGTGGTGGCTACACCTTC.

A few counts support this clonotype. The chain combines TRBV6-4 with TRBJ1-4; D unclear. Trimming removed 3 bases at V and 0 bases at J, with 5 bases between. The CDR3 length is 14 residues. Looked up from germline, CDR1 is MRHNA and CDR2 is SNTAGT. The CDR3 nucleotides are TGTGCCAGCAGTGAAGATGCAACTAATGAAAAACTGTTTTTT. It codes for CASSEDATNEKLFF.

J is TRBJ2-1 and V is TRBV11-2, with TRBD2 matching over 13 bases. With 4 bases clipped from V and 4 bases from J, the junction kept 4 bases outside the gene matches. This CDR3 has 16 amino acids. CDR1 and CDR2 (germline): SGHAT, FQNNGV. The CDR3 here is CASSWGLAGIYNEQFF. As DNA, the CDR3 is TGTGCCAGCAGCTGGGGACTAGCGGGGATATACAATGAGCAGTTCTTC.

The sample holds a few counts of this clonotype. This sequence joins TRBV4-2 and TRBJ2-7, with D perhaps matching TRBD1 (6 bases). CDR1 LGHNA and CDR2 YNFKEQ come from the germline V gene. Trimming pared 0 bases from V and 2 bases from J, leaving 11 bases between. This CDR3 contains 15 residues. This CDR3 is CASSQDFGQTYEQYF. In nucleotides, the CDR3 is TGTGCCAGCAGCCAAGATTTCGGACAGACCTACGAGCAGTACTTC.

This clonotype was recorded at least ten times. The chain has TRBV30 and TRBJ2-1; the D gene is possibly TRBD2 (6 bases). V was trimmed by 1 base and J by 7 bases, leaving 11 bases between them. Germline CDR1 GTSNPN, CDR2 SVGIG (reference sequence). The CDR3 length is 13 residues. CDR3 region: CAWSEYRGNEQFF. The CDR3 region has the DNA TGTGCCTGGAGTGAATACCGGGGGAATGAGCAGTTCTTC.

The table lists this clonotype with many counts. V usage is TRBV12-3 or TRBV12-4 and J usage is TRBJ1-5; weak D call: TRBD1 (5 bases). The CDR3 has 15 residues. Trimming left V 5 bases short and J 3 bases short, with 14 bases between. CDR3 in DNA: TGTGCCAGCAGTCTTGCAGGGAGATACAATCAGCCCCAGCATTTT. This encodes CASSLAGRYNQPQHF.

Ten or more counts support this clonotype. This sequence joins TRBV18 and TRBJ2-2, with 10 bases fitting TRBD2. V shed 3 bases and J 5 bases; nucleotides not matched to a gene: 6. CDR1 is KGHSH and CDR2 is LQKENI in the germline V gene. The CDR3 consists of 16 residues. This chain's CDR3 is CASSPSSGGRTGELFF. The CDR3 region has the DNA TGTGCCAGCTCACCGTCTAGCGGGGGAAGGACCGGGGAGCTGTTTTTT. The full variable domain, in which reference TRBV18 and TRBJ2-2 provide the parts outside the CDR3, is NAGVMQNPRHLVRRRGQEARLRCSPMKGHSHVYWYRQLPEEGLKFMVYLQKENIIDESGMPKERFSAEFPKEGPSILRIQQVVRGDSAAYFCASSPSSGGRTGELFFGEGSRLTVL.

This clonotype was detected many times. This rearrangement joins TRBV20-1 to TRBJ2-5; 9 positions match TRBD1. From germline, CDR1 is DFQATT and CDR2 SNEGSKA (reference sequence). V was pared by 1 base and J by 12 bases, with 12 bases of the junction left unmatched. This CDR3 is 14 amino acids long. For the CDR3, the DNA is TGCAGTGCTAGAGTAATCAGTAATACAGGGGGCGAGTACTTC. It encodes CSARVISNTGGEYF.

This clonotype showed up many times. The V and J genes are TRBV11-1 and TRBJ2-2; D is uncertain. The CDR3 covers 14 residues. CDR1 SGHAT and CDR2 FQDESV come from the germline V gene (reference sequence). V lost 3 bases and J 3 bases, leaving 8 bases between the germline ends. The CDR3 coding sequence is TGTGCCAGCAGCTTTCGCGGTTACACCGGGGAGCTGTTTTTT. This codes for CASSFRGYTGELFF.

The chain has TRBV11-2 and TRBJ2-4; D gene unclear. V was pared by 4 bases and J by 3 bases, with 22 bases between. The CDR3 runs to 18 residues. The germline gives CDR1 SGHAT, CDR2 FQNNGV. The CDR3, as DNA: TGTGCCAGCAGCTGCCGGACGGTGGCGGCCGGTGACAAAAACATTCAGTACTTC. Translating gives CASSCRTVAAGDKNIQYF.

At least ten counts were recorded for this clonotype. One junction end disagrees with the germline gene, perhaps due to a read error. CDR3 nucleotide sequence: TGTGCCAACAGTGAAGCTGGGGGCTACGAGCAGTACTTC. It translates to CANSEAGGYEQYF. The chain combines TRBV6-1 with TRBJ2-7; either TRBD1 or TRBD2 may supply D (5 bases each). This CDR3 region has 13 residues. Germline values: CDR1 MNHNS, CDR2 SASEGT.

This clonotype was recorded at least ten times. This chain joins TRBV28 and TRBJ1-5; possibly TRBD1 for D (5 bases). Deletions cut 5 bases from V and 6 bases from J, with 20 bases between. The CDR3 has 16 amino acids. In germline, CDR1 is MDHEN, CDR2 SYDVKM. The CDR3 is CASSGESGTGGQPQHF. DNA of the CDR3: TGTGCCAGCAGTGGGGAATCCGGGACCGGGGGTCAGCCCCAGCATTTT.

At least ten counts were recorded for this clonotype. The V and J genes are TRBV7-8 and TRBJ2-7; the D gene is possibly TRBD1 (6 bases). The CDR3 totals 14 residues. Germline V lookup: CDR1 SGHVS, CDR2 FQNEAQ. Trimming pared 6 bases from V and 3 bases from J, leaving 15 bases between. The CDR3 nucleotides are TGTGCCAGCAGGGAAACAGGGTTTCACTACGAGCAGTACTTC. The encoded protein is CASRETGFHYEQYF.

The chain couples TRBV4-1 to TRBJ2-7; no firm D call. The CDR3 loop spans 16 amino acids. V was trimmed by 1 base and J by 2 bases, leaving 15 bases between them. Looked up from germline, CDR1 is MGHRA and CDR2 is YSYEKL. The CDR3 region has the DNA TGCGCCAGCAGCCAAGGGGAAGGGTTCTCCGCCTACGAGCAGTACTTC. Its protein is CASSQGEGFSAYEQYF.

This clonotype was counted ten times or more. The chain couples TRBV11-1 to TRBJ2-2, with no clear D. In germline, CDR1 is SGHAT, CDR2 FQDESV (reference sequence). V dropped 1 base and J dropped 7 bases, with 7 bases sitting between them. The CDR3 extends over 13 amino acids. This CDR3 reads CASSLVSIGELFF. The CDR3 nucleotides are TGTGCCAGCAGCTTAGTCTCCATCGGGGAGCTGTTTTTT.

This clonotype was counted many times. CDR3 DNA sequence: TGTGCCAGCAGTCATAGAAGGAAGATGAACACTGAAGCTTTCTTT. Amino acid sequence: CASSHRRKMNTEAFF. The chain employs TRBV27 and TRBJ1-1; no definite D call. The germline V gene has CDR1 MNHEY and CDR2 SMNVEV (reference sequence). This CDR3 contains 15 residues. Trimming stripped 5 bases from V and 0 bases from J, with 13 bases between.

In its sample, this clonotype was seen many times. The chain has TRBV4-1 and TRBJ1-5; D may be TRBD1 (5 bases). CDR1 is MGHRA and CDR2 is YSYEKL in the germline V gene. V gave up 4 bases and J gave up 0 bases, with 13 bases separating them. The CDR3 totals 16 residues. The CDR3 nucleotides read TGCGCCAGCAGCCCAGACAGCTCCTATAGCAATCAGCCCCAGCATTTT. Translating it yields CASSPDSSYSNQPQHF.

The CDR3 loop is CASSQVGSAFNEKLFF. The CDR3 bases are TGCGCCAGCAGCCAAGTGGGTAGTGCCTTTAATGAAAAACTGTTTTTT. This rearrangement joins TRBV4-1 to TRBJ1-4, with D hard to call. Germline assignment: CDR1 MGHRA and CDR2 YSYEKL. The V and J ends lost 1 base and 4 bases respectively, with 13 bases between them. The CDR3 loop spans 16 amino acids.

This clonotype was seen ten or more times. This chain joins TRBV20-1 and TRBJ2-3; D is ambiguous. CDR1 DFQATT and CDR2 SNEGSKA come from the germline V gene (reference sequence). CDR3 size: 13 residues. V was cut by 5 bases and J by 0 bases, with 9 bases left in between. CDR3 nucleotides: TGCAGTGCTTATTGGGGAAGCACAGATACGCAGTATTTT. Residues: CSAYWGSTDTQYF.

This clonotype was counted many times. This rearrangement joins TRBV7-9 to TRBJ2-3; 7 positions match TRBD2. Germline CDR1 reads SEHNR; CDR2 reads FQNEAQ (reference sequence). The CDR3 loop spans 15 amino acids. J was trimmed by 0 bases and V by 3 bases; bases with no gene match: 3. The CDR3 region has the DNA TGTGCCAGCAGCTTCTGGCGGGGGAGCACAGATACGCAGTATTTT. Translating gives CASSFWRGSTDTQYF. Complete variable domain (other parts from reference TRBV7-9 and TRBJ2-3): DTGVSQNPRHKITKRGQNVTFRCDPISEHNRLYWYRQTLGQGPEFLTYFQNEAQLEKSRLLSDRFSAERPKGSFSTLEIQRTEQGDSAMYLCASSFWRGSTDTQYFGPGTRLTVL.

This clonotype was observed many times. The rearrangement joins TRBV6-4 to TRBJ2-1; 11 positions agree with TRBD2. Germline CDR1 is MRHNA and CDR2 is SNTAGT. The CDR3 loop spans 15 amino acids. V lost 0 bases, J lost 8 bases, and 3 bases stayed unmatched. The CDR3 loop is CASSDSSGGAYEQFF. The CDR3 DNA reads as TGTGCCAGCAGTGACTCTAGCGGGGGGGCGTATGAGCAGTTCTTC.

This clonotype was seen at least ten times. This chain connects TRBV20-1 to TRBJ2-7, with a weak D call TRBD1 (5 bases). Per germline, CDR1 DFQATT and CDR2 SNEGSKA (reference sequence). V lost 0 bases and J 4 bases, leaving 7 bases between the germline ends. This CDR3 spans 12 amino acids. In nucleotides, the CDR3 is TGCAGTGCTAGAGATGACAGATACGAGCAGTACTTC. Encoded protein: CSARDDRYEQYF.

This clonotype was seen ten or more times. The rearrangement links TRBV12-3 or TRBV12-4 to TRBJ1-1; D gene uncertain. The CDR3 has 12 amino acids. The V and J ends lost 3 bases and 4 bases respectively, with 6 bases between them. In DNA, the CDR3 is TGTGCCAGCAGTTTCTCGGGCACTGAAGCTTTCTTT. Residues: CASSFSGTEAFF.

This clonotype was detected ten times or more. This rearrangement joins TRBV2 to TRBJ1-2, with TRBD1 matching over 7 bases. In germline, CDR1 is SNHLY, CDR2 FYNNEI. The CDR3 extends over 12 amino acids. The junction had 5 bases not matched to a gene; V was cut back by 6 bases and J by 7 bases. Here the CDR3 DNA reads TGTGCCAGCAGAGAGGGGGCACTTGGCTACACCTTC. Residues: CASREGALGYTF.

This clonotype came up a few times. The V call is TRBV7-2, the J call TRBJ1-2; D gene unclear. Trimming removed 6 bases from V and 6 bases from J, with 14 bases in between. CDR3 length equals 13 residues. In germline, CDR1 is SGHTA, CDR2 FQGNSA. CDR3 sequence (DNA): TGTGCCAGCAGTACCTACACGGGAGATGGCTACACCTTC. It codes for CASSTYTGDGYTF.

This clonotype was seen at least ten times. CDR3 DNA: TGTGCTAGTGGTTTGGCCGGAGCAGACTATGGCTACACCTTC. Its translation: CASGLAGADYGYTF. The V and J genes are TRBV12-5 and TRBJ1-2; D is undetermined. CDR3 length: 14 amino acids. Between the trimmed V and J ends, which lost 1 base and 3 bases, there was a span of 9 bases. The germline V gene encodes CDR1 LGHNT and CDR2 FRNRAP.

The chain carries TRBV4-1 and TRBJ1-1; no reliable D call. The CDR3 contains 16 residues. The V and J ends lost 4 bases and 0 bases respectively, with 15 bases between them. The germline V gene encodes CDR1 MGHRA and CDR2 YSYEKL. CDR3 amino acids: CASSLNEIQLNTEAFF. CDR3 DNA: TGCGCCAGCAGCCTCAATGAGATTCAGTTGAACACTGAAGCTTTCTTT.